The 5 T cell receptor beta chains below all came from one sample that was sequenced in a study of T cell responses to AZD1222 COVID-19 vaccine. Libraries were prepared by immunoSEQ multiplex PCR; TCRdb keeps only in-frame clonotypes and omits some of them. The data show about 110,000 clones, about 94% seen once. The sample was peripheral blood, taken 28 days after the second AZD1222 dose. The receptor source for this set is an adult who received the AZD1222 COVID-19 vaccine.

The rearrangement joins TRBV12-5 to TRBJ2-1; D is ambiguous. V dropped 7 bases and J dropped 3 bases, with 10 bases sitting between them. The CDR3 sequence is 13 residues long. Germline CDR1 and CDR2: LGHNT and FRNRAP. The CDR3 coding sequence is TGTGCTAGTGCCTGGGATGTCTACAATGAGCAGTTCTTC. It specifies CASAWDVYNEQFF.

This chain joins TRBV5-1 and TRBJ2-1; 8 bases align to TRBD2. This CDR3 is built from 16 residues. V shed 0 bases, J shed 3 bases, and the junction held 5 bases outside the gene matches. Germline V gene lookup returns CDR1 SGHRS and CDR2 YFSETQ. The CDR3 sequence: CASSLAAGGLYNEQFF. CDR3 coding DNA: TGCGCCAGCAGCTTGGCGGCGGGAGGACTCTACAATGAGCAGTTCTTC.

The chain combines TRBV19 with TRBJ1-1; 7 bases match TRBD1. CDR1 is LNHDA and CDR2 is SQIVND in the germline V gene (reference sequence). V lost 4 bases and J lost 7; bases outside the gene matches: 9. There are 14 residues in the CDR3. The CDR3 DNA reads as TGTGCCAGTAGTACCAGGCCGGGACAGAATGAAGCTTTCTTT. Protein product: CASSTRPGQNEAFF.

V is TRBV7-9 and J is TRBJ1-3; D remains unclear. Looked up from germline, CDR1 is SEHNR and CDR2 is FQNEAQ (reference sequence). CDR3 size: 16 residues. Trimming cost V 5 bases and J 0 bases, with 14 bases left between them. The CDR3 is CASSILTVVSGNTIYF. The CDR3 DNA is TGTGCCAGCAGCATACTGACTGTGGTCTCTGGAAACACCATATATTTT. Looking up the rest from reference TRBV7-9 and TRBJ1-3 gives the full variable domain: DTGVSQNPRHKITKRGQNVTFRCDPISEHNRLYWYRQTLGQGPEFLTYFQNEAQLEKSRLLSDRFSAERPKGSFSTLEIQRTEQGDSAMYLCASSILTVVSGNTIYFGEGSWLTVV.

This clone is a singleton in its sample. The chain carries TRBV18 and TRBJ1-6; TRBD1 aligns across 8 bases. The germline gives CDR1 KGHSH, CDR2 LQKENI. V trimming: 5 bases; J trimming: 5 bases; junction bases outside the gene matches: 5. This CDR3 region has 15 residues. The CDR3 spells CASSIQGADNSPLHF. The CDR3 coding sequence is TGTGCCAGCTCAATTCAGGGGGCGGATAATTCACCCCTCCACTTT.